This T cell receptor (beta chain) was sequenced in a study of beta chain features in type 1 diabetes. The CDR3 has 13 residues. V lost 1 base to trimming and J lost 7 bases, with 5 bases between them. Germline V lookup: CDR1 SGHTA, CDR2 FQGNSA. Study outcomes and limitations: Within the patient group, naive, central memory and Treg TCRB repertoires appeared more similar to each other than within healthy donors. For patients and controls alike, PCR might favor shorter templates to the same degree. Shorter TCRB CDR3s, moderately but significantly so, marked every one of the four CD4+ subsets in Type 1 diabetes patients.

As concerns this clone: Its antigen is unknown.

Sequenced material consisted of expressed TCRB transcripts (all of the isolated RNA was reverse transcribed). The method was immunoSEQ multiplex PCR; TCRdb's version includes in-frame clones alone and lacks a portion of them. This table holds 300,000 to 350,000 clones, 9.3% found once. The material sequenced was central memory CD4+ T cells from blood. This sequence was found in a man between 25 and 39 years old with type 1 diabetes. V is TRBV7-2 and J is TRBJ1-6; no firm D call. CDR3 in DNA: TGTGCCAGCAGCTTAGACCCGAATTCACCCCTCCACTTT. This gives the protein CASSLDPNSPLHF.